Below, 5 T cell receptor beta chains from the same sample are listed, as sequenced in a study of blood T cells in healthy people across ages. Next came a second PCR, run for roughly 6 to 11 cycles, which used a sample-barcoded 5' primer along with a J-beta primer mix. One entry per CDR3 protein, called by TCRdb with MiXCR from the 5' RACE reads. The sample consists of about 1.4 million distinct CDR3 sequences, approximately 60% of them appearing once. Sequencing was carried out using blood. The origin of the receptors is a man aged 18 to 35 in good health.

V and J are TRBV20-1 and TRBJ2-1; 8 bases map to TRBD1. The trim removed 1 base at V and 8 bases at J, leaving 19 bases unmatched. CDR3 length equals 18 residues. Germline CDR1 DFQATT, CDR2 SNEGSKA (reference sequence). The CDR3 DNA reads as TGCAGTGCTAGAGGAGGACTTATAAGGGGACAGGAGGGCGATGAGCAGTTCTTC. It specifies CSARGGLIRGQEGDEQFF.

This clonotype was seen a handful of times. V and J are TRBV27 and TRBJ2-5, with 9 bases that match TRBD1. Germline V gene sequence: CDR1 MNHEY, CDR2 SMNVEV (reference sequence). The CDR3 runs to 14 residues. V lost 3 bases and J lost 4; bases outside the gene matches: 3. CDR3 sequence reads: CASSFLTGGETQYF. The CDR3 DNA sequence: TGTGCCAGCAGTTTCTTGACAGGGGGAGAGACCCAGTACTTC.

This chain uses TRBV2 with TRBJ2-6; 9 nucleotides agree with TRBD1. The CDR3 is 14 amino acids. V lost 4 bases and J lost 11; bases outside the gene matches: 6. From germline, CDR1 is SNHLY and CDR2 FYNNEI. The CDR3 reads CASSVGQGTHVLTF. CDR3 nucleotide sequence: TGTGCCAGCAGTGTTGGACAGGGGACACACGTCCTGACTTTC.

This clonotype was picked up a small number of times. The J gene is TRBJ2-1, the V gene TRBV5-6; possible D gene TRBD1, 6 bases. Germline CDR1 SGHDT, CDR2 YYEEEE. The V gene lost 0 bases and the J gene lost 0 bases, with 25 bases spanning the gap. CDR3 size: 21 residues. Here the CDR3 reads CASSLVWNRVQRRNSYNEQFF. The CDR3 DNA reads TGTGCCAGCAGCTTGGTATGGAACAGGGTCCAGCGAAGAAACTCCTACAATGAGCAGTTCTTC. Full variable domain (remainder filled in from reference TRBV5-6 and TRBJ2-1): DAGVTQSPTHLIKTRGQQVTLRCSPKSGHDTVSWYQQALGQGPQFIFQYYEEEERQRGNFPDRFSGHQFPNYSSELNVNALLLGDSALYLCASSLVWNRVQRRNSYNEQFFGPGTRLTVL.

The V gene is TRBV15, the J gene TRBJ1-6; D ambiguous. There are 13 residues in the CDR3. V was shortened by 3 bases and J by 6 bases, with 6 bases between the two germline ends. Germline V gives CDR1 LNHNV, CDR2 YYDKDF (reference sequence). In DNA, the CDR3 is TGTGCCACCAGCAGCCGAAGTAATTCACCCCTCCACTTT. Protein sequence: CATSSRSNSPLHF.